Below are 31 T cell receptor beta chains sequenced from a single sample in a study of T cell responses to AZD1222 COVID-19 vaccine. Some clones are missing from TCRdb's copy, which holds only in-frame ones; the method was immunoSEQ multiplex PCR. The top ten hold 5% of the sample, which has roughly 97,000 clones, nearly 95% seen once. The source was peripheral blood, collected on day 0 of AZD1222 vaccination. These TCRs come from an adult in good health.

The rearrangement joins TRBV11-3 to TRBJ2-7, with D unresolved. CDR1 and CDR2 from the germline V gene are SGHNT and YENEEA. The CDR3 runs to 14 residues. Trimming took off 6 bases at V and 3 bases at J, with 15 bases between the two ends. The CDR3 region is CASSPTAQSYEQYF. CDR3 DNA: TGTGCCAGCAGTCCCACGGCGCAAAGCTACGAGCAGTACTTC.

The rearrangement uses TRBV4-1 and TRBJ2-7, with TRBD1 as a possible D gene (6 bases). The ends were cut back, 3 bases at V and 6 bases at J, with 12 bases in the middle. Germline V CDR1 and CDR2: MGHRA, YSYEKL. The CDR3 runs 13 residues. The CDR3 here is CASSQGRGSEQYF. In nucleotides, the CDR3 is TGCGCCAGCAGCCAGGGCAGGGGTAGCGAGCAGTACTTC.

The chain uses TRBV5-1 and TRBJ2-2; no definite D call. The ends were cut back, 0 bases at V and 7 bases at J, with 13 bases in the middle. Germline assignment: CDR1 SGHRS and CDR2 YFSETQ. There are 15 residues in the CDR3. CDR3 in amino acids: CASSLEGGKGGELFF. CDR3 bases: TGCGCCAGCAGCTTGGAAGGCGGTAAGGGCGGGGAGCTGTTTTTT. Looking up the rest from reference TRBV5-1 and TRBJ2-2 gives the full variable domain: KAGVTQTPRYLIKTRGQQVTLSCSPISGHRSVSWYQQTPGQGLQFLFEYFSETQRNKGNFPGRFSGRQFSNSRSEMNVSTLELGDSALYLCASSLEGGKGGELFFGEGSRLTVL.

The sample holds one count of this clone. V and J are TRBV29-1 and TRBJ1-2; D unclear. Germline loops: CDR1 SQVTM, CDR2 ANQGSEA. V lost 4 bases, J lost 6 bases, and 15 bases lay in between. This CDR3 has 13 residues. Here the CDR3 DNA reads TGCAGCGTTGGTGACACCCCTCTGCATGGCTACACCTTC. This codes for CSVGDTPLHGYTF.

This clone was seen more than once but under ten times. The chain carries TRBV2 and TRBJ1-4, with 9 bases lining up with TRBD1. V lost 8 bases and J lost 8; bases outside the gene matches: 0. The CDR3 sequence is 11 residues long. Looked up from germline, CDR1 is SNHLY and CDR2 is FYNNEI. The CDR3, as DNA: TGTGCCAGCGGACAGGGGGAAAAACTGTTTTTT. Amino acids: CASGQGEKLFF.

As DNA, the CDR3 is TGTGCCAGCAGTTACGAGAGCGGATCTGAGCAGTTCTTC. Protein product: CASSYESGSEQFF. The genes are TRBV6-5 and TRBJ2-1; tentative D call: TRBD2 (5 bases). V lost 2 bases to trimming and J lost 9 bases, with 11 bases between them. CDR1 and CDR2 (germline): MNHEY, SVGAGI. This CDR3 is 13 amino acids long.

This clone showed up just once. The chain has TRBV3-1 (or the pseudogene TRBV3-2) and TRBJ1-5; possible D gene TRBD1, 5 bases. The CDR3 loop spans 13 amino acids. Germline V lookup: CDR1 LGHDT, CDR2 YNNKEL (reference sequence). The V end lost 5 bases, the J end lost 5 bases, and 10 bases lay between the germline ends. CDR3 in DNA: TGTGCCAGCAGCGGCGGGACGCATCAGCCCCAGCATTTT. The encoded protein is CASSGGTHQPQHF.

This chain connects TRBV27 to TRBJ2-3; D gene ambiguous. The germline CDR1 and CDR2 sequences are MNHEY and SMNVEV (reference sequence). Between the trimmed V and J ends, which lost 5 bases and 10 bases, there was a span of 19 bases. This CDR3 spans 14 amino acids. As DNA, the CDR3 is TGTGCCAGCAGTCCCGGCCCACTCGGTGATCCGCAGTATTTT. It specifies CASSPGPLGDPQYF.

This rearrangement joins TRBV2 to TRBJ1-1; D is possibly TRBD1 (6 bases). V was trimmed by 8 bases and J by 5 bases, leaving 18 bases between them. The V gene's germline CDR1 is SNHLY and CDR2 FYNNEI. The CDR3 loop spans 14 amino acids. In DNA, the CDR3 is TGTGCCAGCTCTAAAGAACAGGGCTGGACTGAAGCTTTCTTT. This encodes CASSKEQGWTEAFF.

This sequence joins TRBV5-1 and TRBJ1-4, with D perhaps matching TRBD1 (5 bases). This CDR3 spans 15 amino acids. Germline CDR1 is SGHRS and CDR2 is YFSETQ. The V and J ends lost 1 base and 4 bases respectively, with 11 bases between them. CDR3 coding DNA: TGCGCCAGCAGCTTGTCGCAGGGCTTTAATGAAAAACTGTTTTTT. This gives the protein CASSLSQGFNEKLFF. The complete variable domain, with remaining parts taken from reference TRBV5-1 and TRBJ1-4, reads KAGVTQTPRYLIKTRGQQVTLSCSPISGHRSVSWYQQTPGQGLQFLFEYFSETQRNKGNFPGRFSGRQFSNSRSEMNVSTLELGDSALYLCASSLSQGFNEKLFFGSGTQLSVL.

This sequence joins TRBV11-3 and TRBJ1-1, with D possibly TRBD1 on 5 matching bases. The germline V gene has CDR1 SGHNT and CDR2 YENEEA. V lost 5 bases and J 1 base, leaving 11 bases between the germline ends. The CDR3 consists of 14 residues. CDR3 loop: CASSLSGQNTEAFF. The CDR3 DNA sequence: TGTGCCAGCAGCCTCAGCGGACAGAACACTGAAGCTTTCTTT.

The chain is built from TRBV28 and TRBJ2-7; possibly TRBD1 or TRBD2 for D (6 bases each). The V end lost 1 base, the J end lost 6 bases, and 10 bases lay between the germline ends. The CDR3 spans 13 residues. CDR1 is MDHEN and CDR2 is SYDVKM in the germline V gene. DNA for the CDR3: TGTGCCAGCAGTTTATACGGGGGCGGCGAGCAGTACTTC. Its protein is CASSLYGGGEQYF. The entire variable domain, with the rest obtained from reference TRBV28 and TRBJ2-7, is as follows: DVKVTQSSRYLVKRTGEKVFLECVQDMDHENMFWYRQDPGLGLRLIYFSYDVKMKEKGDIPEGYSVSREKKERFSLILESASTNQTSMYLCASSLYGGGEQYFGPGTRLTVT.

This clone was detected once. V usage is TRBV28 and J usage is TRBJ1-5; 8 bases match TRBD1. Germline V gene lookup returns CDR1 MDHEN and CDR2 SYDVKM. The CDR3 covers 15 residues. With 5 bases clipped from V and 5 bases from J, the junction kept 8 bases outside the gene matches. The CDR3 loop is CASSGIGQGHQPQHF. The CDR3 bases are TGTGCCAGCAGTGGGATCGGACAGGGCCATCAGCCCCAGCATTTT.

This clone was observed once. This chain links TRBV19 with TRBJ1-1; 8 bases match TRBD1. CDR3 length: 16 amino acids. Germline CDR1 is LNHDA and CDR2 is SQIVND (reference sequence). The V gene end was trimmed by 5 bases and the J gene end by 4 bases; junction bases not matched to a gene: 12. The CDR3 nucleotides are TGTGCCAGTAGTGCAGGGGGCGCGAGAGTAGGCACTGAAGCTTTCTTT. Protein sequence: CASSAGGARVGTEAFF.

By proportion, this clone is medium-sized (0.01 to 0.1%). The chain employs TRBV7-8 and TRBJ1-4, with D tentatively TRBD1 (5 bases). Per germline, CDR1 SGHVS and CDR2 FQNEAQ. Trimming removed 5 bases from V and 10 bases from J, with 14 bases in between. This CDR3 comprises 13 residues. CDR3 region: CASSPRRDGKLFF. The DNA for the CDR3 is TGTGCCAGCAGCCCACGCCGGGACGGAAAACTGTTTTTT.

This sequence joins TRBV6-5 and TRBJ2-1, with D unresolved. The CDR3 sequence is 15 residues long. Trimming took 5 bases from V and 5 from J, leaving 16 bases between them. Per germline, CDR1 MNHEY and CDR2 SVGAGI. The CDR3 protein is CASSPTPWVNNEQFF. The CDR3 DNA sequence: TGTGCCAGCAGTCCGACCCCCTGGGTAAACAATGAGCAGTTCTTC.

The CDR3 DNA sequence: TGTGCCAGCAGTTTACGGCCCGTGACAGGGACAAACACCGGGGAGCTGTTTTTT. As protein: CASSLRPVTGTNTGELFF. The gene calls are TRBV27 and TRBJ2-2; TRBD1 agrees at 7 bases. J gave up 2 bases and V 2 bases, and 11 bases lay outside the gene matches. Per germline, CDR1 MNHEY and CDR2 SMNVEV (reference sequence). The CDR3 consists of 18 residues.

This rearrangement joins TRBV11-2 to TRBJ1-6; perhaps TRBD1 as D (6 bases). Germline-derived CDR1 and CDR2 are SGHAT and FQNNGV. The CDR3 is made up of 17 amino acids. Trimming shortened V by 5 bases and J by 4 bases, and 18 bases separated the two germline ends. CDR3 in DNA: TGTGCCAGCAGCCCCGGGGCGGGGGGCGCGTATAATTCACCCCTCCACTTT. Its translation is CASSPGAGGAYNSPLHF.

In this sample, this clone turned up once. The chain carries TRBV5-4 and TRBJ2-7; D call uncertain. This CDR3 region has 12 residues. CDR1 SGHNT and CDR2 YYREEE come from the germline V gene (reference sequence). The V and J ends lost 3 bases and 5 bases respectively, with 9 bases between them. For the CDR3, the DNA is TGTGCCAGCAGCTCTTATCGGGACGAGCAGTACTTC. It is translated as CASSSYRDEQYF.

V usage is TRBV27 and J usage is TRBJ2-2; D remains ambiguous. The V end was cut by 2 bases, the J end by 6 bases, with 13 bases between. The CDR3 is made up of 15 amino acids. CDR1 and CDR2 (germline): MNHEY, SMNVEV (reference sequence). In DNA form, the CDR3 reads TGTGCCAGCAGTTTAAGCCCAATTCCTCCCGGGGAGCTGTTTTTT. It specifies CASSLSPIPPGELFF.

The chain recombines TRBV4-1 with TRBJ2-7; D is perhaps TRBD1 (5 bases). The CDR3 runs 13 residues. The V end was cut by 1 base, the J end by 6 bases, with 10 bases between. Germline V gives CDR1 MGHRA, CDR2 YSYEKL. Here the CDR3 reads CASSQAGSAEQYF. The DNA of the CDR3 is TGCGCCAGCAGCCAAGCAGGGTCGGCCGAGCAGTACTTC.

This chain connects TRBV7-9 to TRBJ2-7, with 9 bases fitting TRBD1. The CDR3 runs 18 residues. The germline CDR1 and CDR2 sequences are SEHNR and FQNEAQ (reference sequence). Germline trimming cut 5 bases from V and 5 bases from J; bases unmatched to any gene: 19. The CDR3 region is CASSAGEIPGTGRDEQYF. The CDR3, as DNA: TGTGCCAGCAGCGCAGGAGAGATTCCCGGGACAGGGAGGGACGAGCAGTACTTC.

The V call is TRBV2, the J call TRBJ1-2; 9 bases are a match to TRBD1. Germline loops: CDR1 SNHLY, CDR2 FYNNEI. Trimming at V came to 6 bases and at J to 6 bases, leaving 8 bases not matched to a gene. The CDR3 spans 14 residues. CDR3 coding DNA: TGTGCCAGCAGCGTACAGGGGGCGCCGAATGGCTACACCTTC. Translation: CASSVQGAPNGYTF.

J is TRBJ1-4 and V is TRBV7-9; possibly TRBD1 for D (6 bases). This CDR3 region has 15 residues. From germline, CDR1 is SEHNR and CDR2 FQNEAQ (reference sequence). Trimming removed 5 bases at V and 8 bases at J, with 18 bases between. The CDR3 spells CASSTAPQGGEKLFF. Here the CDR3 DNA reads TGTGCCAGCAGCACAGCACCACAGGGAGGGGAAAAACTGTTTTTT.

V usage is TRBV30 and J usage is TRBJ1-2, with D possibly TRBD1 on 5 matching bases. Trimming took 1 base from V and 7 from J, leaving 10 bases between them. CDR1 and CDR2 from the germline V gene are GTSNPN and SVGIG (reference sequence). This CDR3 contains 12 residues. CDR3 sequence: CAWSGGEGGYTF. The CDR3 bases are TGTGCCTGGAGTGGGGGCGAAGGTGGCTACACCTTC. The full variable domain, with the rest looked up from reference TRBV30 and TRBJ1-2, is SQTIHQWPATLVQPVGSPLSLECTVEGTSNPNLYWYRQAAGRGLQLLFYSVGIGQISSEVPQNLSASRPQDRQFILSSKKLLLSDSGFYLCAWSGGEGGYTFGSGTRLTVV.

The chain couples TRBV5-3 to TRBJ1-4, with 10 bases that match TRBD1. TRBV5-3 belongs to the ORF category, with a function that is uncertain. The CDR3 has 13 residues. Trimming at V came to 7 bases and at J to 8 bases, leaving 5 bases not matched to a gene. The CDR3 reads CARVGTGEEKLFF. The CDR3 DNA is TGTGCCAGAGTTGGGACAGGGGAAGAAAAACTGTTTTTT.

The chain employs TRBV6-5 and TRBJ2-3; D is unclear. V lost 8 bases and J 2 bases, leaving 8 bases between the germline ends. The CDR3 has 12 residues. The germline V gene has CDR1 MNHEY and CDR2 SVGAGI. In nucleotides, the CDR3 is TGTGCCAGCGAGGAGATCACAGATACGCAGTATTTT. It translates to CASEEITDTQYF.

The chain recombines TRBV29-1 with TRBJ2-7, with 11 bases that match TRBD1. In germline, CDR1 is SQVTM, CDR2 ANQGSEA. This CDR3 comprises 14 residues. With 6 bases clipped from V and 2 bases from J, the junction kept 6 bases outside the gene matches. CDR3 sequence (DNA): TGCAGCGTAGCCCGGGACAGGGGGACCTACGAGCAGTACTTC. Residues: CSVARDRGTYEQYF.

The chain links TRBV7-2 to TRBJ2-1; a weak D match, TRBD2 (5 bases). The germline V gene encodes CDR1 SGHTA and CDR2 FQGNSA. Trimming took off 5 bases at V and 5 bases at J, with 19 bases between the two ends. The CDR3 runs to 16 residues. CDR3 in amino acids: CASSPYGGRINNEQFF. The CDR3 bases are TGTGCCAGCAGCCCGTATGGTGGGAGAATAAACAATGAGCAGTTCTTC.

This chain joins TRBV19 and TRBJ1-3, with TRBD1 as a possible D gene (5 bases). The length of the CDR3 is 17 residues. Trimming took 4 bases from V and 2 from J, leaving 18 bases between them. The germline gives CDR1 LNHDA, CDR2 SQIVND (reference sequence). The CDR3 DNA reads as TGTGCCAGTAGTAGGGGGACTCGGTGGCGGCCTGGAAACACCATATATTTT. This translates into CASSRGTRWRPGNTIYF. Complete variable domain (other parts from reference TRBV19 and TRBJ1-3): DGGITQSPKYLFRKEGQNVTLSCEQNLNHDAMYWYRQDPGQGLRLIYYSQIVNDFQKGDIAEGYSVSREKKESFPLTVTSAQKNPTAFYLCASSRGTRWRPGNTIYFGEGSWLTVV.

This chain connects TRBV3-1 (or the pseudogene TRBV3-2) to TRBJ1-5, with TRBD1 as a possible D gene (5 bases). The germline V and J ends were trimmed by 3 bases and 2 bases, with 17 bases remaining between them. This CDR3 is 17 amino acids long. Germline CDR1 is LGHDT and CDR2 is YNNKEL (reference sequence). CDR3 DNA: TGTGCCAGCAGCCAGTTCCCACCAGGGTTCGGCAATCAGCCCCAGCATTTT. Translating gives CASSQFPPGFGNQPQHF.